Listed below are T cell receptor beta chains from one sample, sequenced in a study of glioma-infiltrating T cells. TCRdb called the multiplex PCR reads again in MiXCR, with one record for every CDR3 protein. The sample records roughly 200,000 distinct CDR3 sequences, about 31% being singletons. The sample consisted of glioma tissue, nonneoplastic brain tissue, or PBMCs (not recorded which). Receptors were obtained from a human donor with low-grade glioma or glioblastoma, undergoing nonglioma brain surgery, or in good health (not recorded which). Both conserved end residues are part of each CDR3. The D gene is left open where the match is weak. Some rows have no size entry. The others give once, few or many, or a class for an expanded clone.

j_call clone_size v_call d_call cdr3_nt cdr3_aa
TRBJ2-7 few TRBV7-8 TRBD2 TGTGCCAGCAGCTTAATGGGACTAGCGGTCTACGAGCAGTACTTC CASSLMGLAVYEQYF
TRBJ2-7 NA TRBV9 TRBD2 TGTGCCAGCAGCGCCGGACTAGCGGGCATCTACGAGCAGTACTTC CASSAGLAGIYEQYF
TRBJ2-1 NA TRBV19 TRBD2 TGTGCCAGTAGTATAAGGAGCGGGAACATCTACAATGAGCAGTTCTTC CASSIRSGNIYNEQFF
TRBJ2-3 many TRBV7-6 NA TGTGCCAGCAGCGGGCCACCAGATACGCAGTATTTT CASSGPPDTQYF
TRBJ1-2 many TRBV7-2 TRBD1 TGTGCCAGCAGCCCTGCCCTGGACAGGGCTTTTACCTATGGCTACACCTTC CASSPALDRAFTYGYTF
TRBJ1-2 NA TRBV10-3 TRBD1 TGTGCCATCAAAAGGGACAGCTATGGCCACACCTTC CAIKRDSYGHTF
TRBJ1-3 NA TRBV7-9 NA TGTGCCAGCAGCTTAGCCGGGGGTTCCTCGGGAGACACCATATATTTT CASSLAGGSSGDTIYF
TRBJ2-1 NA TRBV5-1 TRBD1 TGCGCCAGCAGCTTGGTGAGGTCGCCGGGACAGAAAAACAATGAGCAGTTCTTC CASSLVRSPGQKNNEQFF
TRBJ2-7 NA TRBV19 NA TGTGCCAGTAGTATGGGACAAAATTCCTACGAGCAGTACTTC CASSMGQNSYEQYF
TRBJ2-3 many TRBV27 NA TGTGCCAGCAGTTGGCAGGTTGGCACAGATACGCAGTATTTT CASSWQVGTDTQYF
TRBJ2-7 many TRBV20-1 TRBD2 TGCAGTGCTAGAACTAGCGGCTCCTACGAGCAGTACTTC CSARTSGSYEQYF
TRBJ1-5 many TRBV7-2 NA TGTGCCAGCAGCTTAGCCGTCATGAATTGGCAGCCCCAGCATTTT CASSLAVMNWQPQHF
TRBJ2-5 many TRBV28 TRBD1 TGTGCCAGCAGTCCCAGACAGGGTGTCGAGACCCAGTACTTC CASSPRQGVETQYF
TRBJ2-3 NA TRBV4-3 NA TGCGCCAGCAGCCAAGATCTAGCCTACTCTAGCACAGATACGCAGTATTTT CASSQDLAYSSTDTQYF
TRBJ2-1 NA TRBV19 NA TGTGCCAGTAGTATCTTGTTCCCCCACCTACTCACCTACAATGAGCAGTTCTTC CASSILFPHLLTYNEQFF
TRBJ2-5 NA TRBV11-2 NA TGTGCCAGCAGCTTCAGCAGGGCTATCGGGATAAAGACCCAGTACTTC CASSFSRAIGIKTQYF
TRBJ1-1 once TRBV6-2/TRBV6-3 NA TGTGCCAACATATACTTCGCTGAAGCTTTCTTT CANIYFAEAFF
TRBJ2-7 many TRBV11-2 NA TGTGCCAGCAGCTTAGCCCAGCTACCCTACGAGCAGTACTTC CASSLAQLPYEQYF
TRBJ1-3 many TRBV6-6 NA TGTGCCAGCAGTTACTCAGGGGTGGACTCTGGAAACACCATATATTTT CASSYSGVDSGNTIYF
TRBJ2-3 few TRBV29-1 TRBD1 TGCAGCGTTGAGGGCAGGGGGATCTCAGATACGCAGTATTTT CSVEGRGISDTQYF
TRBJ2-2 NA TRBV7-2 TRBD2 TGTGCCAGCAGCTTGGGCGGGAGGGCCCACACCGGGGAGCTGTTTTTT CASSLGGRAHTGELFF
TRBJ2-2 many TRBV28 NA TGTGCCAGCAGTTTAACACAGGGCTTCGCTAACACCGGGGAGCTGTTTTTT CASSLTQGFANTGELFF
TRBJ2-7 NA TRBV7-8 TRBD2 TGTGCCAGCTCGGGCCAACTAGCGGGAGTGAGATACGAGCAGTACTTC CASSGQLAGVRYEQYF
TRBJ2-7 few TRBV5-1 NA TGCGCCAGCAGCTTGGACGCCCGTTCCTACGAGCAGTACTTC CASSLDARSYEQYF
TRBJ2-7 NA TRBV7-6 TRBD2 TGTGCCAGCAGCTTATTCCCCCGCCCTCCCAGCGGGAGTTCCTACGAGCAGTACTTC CASSLFPRPPSGSSYEQYF
TRBJ2-7 NA TRBV5-1 TRBD2 TGCGCCAGCAGCTTGGCCGTTAGCGGGAGTGACGAGCAGTACTTC CASSLAVSGSDEQYF
TRBJ1-1 few TRBV14 NA TGTGCCAGCAGCCACGAAAGGGCAATTCCCACTGAAGCTTTCTTT CASSHERAIPTEAFF
TRBJ2-7 many TRBV7-9 NA TGTGCCAGCAGCTTAAGGTTGGGGGAAATCGAGCAGTACTTC CASSLRLGEIEQYF
TRBJ2-1 NA TRBV15 NA TGTGCCACCAGCAGGGAAGGGGTCGAGCAGTTCTTC CATSREGVEQFF
TRBJ2-1 many TRBV10-3 TRBD2 TGTGCCATCAGTGATCTAGCGGGACGGAATGAGCAGTTCTTC CAISDLAGRNEQFF
TRBJ2-4 many TRBV28 NA TGTGCCAGCTTGGGACACCCTTCTCTAGCCAAAAACATTCAGTACTTC CASLGHPSLAKNIQYF
TRBJ2-7 many TRBV6-2/TRBV6-3 NA TGTGCCAGCAGGCTAACGAGGGGCTCCTACGAGCAGTACTTC CASRLTRGSYEQYF
TRBJ2-1 NA TRBV29-1 NA TGCAGCGTTGAACAGGCGATTAATGAGCAGTTCTTC CSVEQAINEQFF
TRBJ1-4 NA TRBV19 TRBD1 TGTGCCAGTCGACCATGGACCGGGACAGCTAATGAAAAACTGTTTTTT CASRPWTGTANEKLFF
TRBJ1-5 many TRBV4-1 TRBD1 TGCGCCAGCAGCCCAAACGACAGGGTAAATCAGCCCCAGCATTTT CASSPNDRVNQPQHF
TRBJ2-3 few TRBV18 TRBD2 TGTGCCAGCTCACCAAAAAGCGGGACTCTCACAGATACGCAGTATTTT CASSPKSGTLTDTQYF
TRBJ1-3 many TRBV28 TRBD1 TGTGCCAGCAGCCGTCCGACAGGGGGCTCTGGAAACACCATATATTTT CASSRPTGGSGNTIYF
TRBJ2-1 NA TRBV3-1 NA TGTGCCAGCAGCCGGATGATTTGGGGGGAGCAGTTCTTC CASSRMIWGEQFF
TRBJ1-4 many TRBV12-3/TRBV12-4 NA TGTGCCAGCAGCCCCACCGGTGGAAAACTGTTTTTT CASSPTGGKLFF
TRBJ2-1 many TRBV28 TRBD2 TGTGCCAGCAGTTCCTCCTATAGCGGGAGGACTAATGGTGAGCAGTTCTTC CASSSSYSGRTNGEQFF
TRBJ2-3 NA TRBV3-1 TRBD2 TGTGCCAGCAGCCACTTTAGCGGGAGTACGGATACGCAGTATTTT CASSHFSGSTDTQYF
TRBJ1-1 many TRBV7-2 NA TGTGCCAGCAGCCATCACACTGAAGCTTTCTTT CASSHHTEAFF
TRBJ2-4 NA TRBV19 NA TGTGCCAGTAGTACGGGACTCCAAGGGAACATTCAGTACTTC CASSTGLQGNIQYF
TRBJ2-1 many TRBV6-2/TRBV6-3 TRBD1 TGTGCCAGCAGTTCCTTGGGGACAGAGTACAATGAGCAGTTCTTC CASSSLGTEYNEQFF
TRBJ1-4 many TRBV27 TRBD1 TGTGCCAGCAGTAACCGGGACAGGAATGAAAAACTGTTTTTT CASSNRDRNEKLFF